This T cell receptor beta chain came from a study of identical twins. Overall study results and limits: Cross-sectional statistical analysis, not tracking of the same donors, underpinned the conclusions.

The junction had 5 bases not matched to a gene; V was cut back by 2 bases and J by 3 bases. The germline V gene encodes CDR1 DFQATT and CDR2 SNEGSKA (reference sequence). The length of the CDR3 is 14 residues. This clonotype was seen only a few times. Its antigen is unidentified. TCRdb analysed the 5' RACE reads with MiXCR anew, one entry per CDR3 protein. The data hold 470,000 or so distinct CDR3 sequences, with 20% to 25% observed a single time. The same sample was also used in a study of T cells expressing NK-cell markers. As reported in that work: Sorted CD3+CD56-NKG2C+, CD3+CD56+NKG2C+ and CD3+CD56+NKG2C- T cells supplied the TCR beta repertoires.

This chain links TRBV20-1 with TRBJ2-3, with TRBD2 matching 7 bases. This TCR came from a woman aged 18-35 years in good health. Input material: CD4+ T cells sorted from blood. CDR3 DNA sequence: TGCAGTGCTAGATGGCCTAGCGGAACAGATACGCAGTATTTT. Residues: CSARWPSGTDTQYF.